Many counts were recorded for the clone carrying this TCR beta chain. Its antigen is undetermined. This sample was taken from a study of T-cell reconstitution after alpha-beta-depleted transplantation in children. The CDR3 runs 17 residues. Trimming stripped 3 bases from V and 0 bases from J, with 14 bases between. CDR1 is KGHDR and CDR2 is SFDVKD in the germline V gene. Preparation of the TCRbeta library involved a method that used unique molecular identifiers. TCRdb called the PCR reads again in MiXCR, with one record for every CDR3 protein. The repertoire holds about 300,000 distinct CDR3 sequences, with over 7% as singletons. Whole-study results and caveats: One year after transplant, T-cell counts and diversity came mostly from newly produced T cells. Surviving recipient T cells and thymic progenitors underlay high day-60 TCRbeta diversity in some patients. By about two months after transplant, alpha-beta T cells reportedly arose from several hundred graft clones that had expanded.

The TCR was taken from a female patient aged 2 to 10 who had a stem cell transplant for Fanconi anemia, so the T cells may come from the graft donor. The genes are TRBV24-1 and TRBJ1-5; weak D call: TRBD1 (6 bases). The sequencing used peripheral blood, collected 360 days after TCRalphabeta/CD19-depleted stem cell transplant. CDR3 protein: CATSDKTGPYSNQPQHF. For the CDR3, the DNA is TGTGCCACCAGTGATAAAACAGGGCCGTATAGCAATCAGCCCCAGCATTTT.